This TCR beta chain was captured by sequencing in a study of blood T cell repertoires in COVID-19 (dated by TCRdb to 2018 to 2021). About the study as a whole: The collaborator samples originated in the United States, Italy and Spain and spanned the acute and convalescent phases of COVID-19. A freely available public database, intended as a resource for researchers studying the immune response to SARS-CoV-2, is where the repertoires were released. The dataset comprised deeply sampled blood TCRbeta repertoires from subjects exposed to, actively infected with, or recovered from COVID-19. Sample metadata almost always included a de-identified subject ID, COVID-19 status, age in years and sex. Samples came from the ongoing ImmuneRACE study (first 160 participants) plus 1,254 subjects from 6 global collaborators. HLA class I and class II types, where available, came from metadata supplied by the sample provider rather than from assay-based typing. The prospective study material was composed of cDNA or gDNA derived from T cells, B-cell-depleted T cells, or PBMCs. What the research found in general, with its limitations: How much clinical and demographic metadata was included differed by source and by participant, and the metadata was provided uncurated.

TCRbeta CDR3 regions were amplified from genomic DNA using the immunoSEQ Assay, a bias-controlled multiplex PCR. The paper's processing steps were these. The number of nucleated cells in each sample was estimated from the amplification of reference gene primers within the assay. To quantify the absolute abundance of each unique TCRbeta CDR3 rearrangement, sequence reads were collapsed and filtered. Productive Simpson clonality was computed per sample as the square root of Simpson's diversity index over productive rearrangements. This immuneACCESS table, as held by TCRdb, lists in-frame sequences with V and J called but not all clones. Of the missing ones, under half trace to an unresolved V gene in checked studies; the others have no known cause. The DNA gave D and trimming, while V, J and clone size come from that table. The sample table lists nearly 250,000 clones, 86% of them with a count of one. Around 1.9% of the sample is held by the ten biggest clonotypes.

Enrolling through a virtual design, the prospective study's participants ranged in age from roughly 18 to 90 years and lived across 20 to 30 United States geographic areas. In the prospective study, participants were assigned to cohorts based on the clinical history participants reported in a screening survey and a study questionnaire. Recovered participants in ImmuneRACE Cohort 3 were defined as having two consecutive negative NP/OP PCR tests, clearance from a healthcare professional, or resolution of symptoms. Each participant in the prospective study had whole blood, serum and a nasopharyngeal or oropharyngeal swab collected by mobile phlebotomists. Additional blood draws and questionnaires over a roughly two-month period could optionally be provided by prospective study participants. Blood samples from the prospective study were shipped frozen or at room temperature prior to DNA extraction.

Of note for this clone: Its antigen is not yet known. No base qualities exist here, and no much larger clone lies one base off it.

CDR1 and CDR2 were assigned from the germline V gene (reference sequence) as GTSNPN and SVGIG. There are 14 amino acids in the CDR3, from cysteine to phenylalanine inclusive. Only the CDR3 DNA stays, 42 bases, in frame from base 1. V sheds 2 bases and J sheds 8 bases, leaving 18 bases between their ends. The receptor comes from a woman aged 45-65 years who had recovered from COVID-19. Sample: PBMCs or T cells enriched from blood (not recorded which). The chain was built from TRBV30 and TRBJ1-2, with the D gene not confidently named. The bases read TGTGCCTGGAGTCGGCGAGCGGGCTTATGGGGCTACACCTTC. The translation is CAWSRRAGLWGYTF.